The rows below give T cell receptor beta chains drawn from one sample of a study of cytomegalovirus exposure and HLA in healthy donors. Clones were read by immunoSEQ multiplex PCR, and TCRdb kept only the in-frame ones, dropping some. The sample lists about 130,000 clones, roughly four fifths occurring once. Specimen: PBMCs. The receptors were gathered from a woman aged 50 to 60 in good health and CMV-seronegative. Each CDR3 is given with its conserved first and last residue. The D gene is left open where the match is weak.

j_gene: TRBJ1-1; d_gene: TRBD1; v_gene: TRBV7-3; CDR3aa: CASSSSDRGSTEAFF
j_gene: TRBJ2-1; d_gene: NA; v_gene: TRBV11-3; CDR3aa: CASSSTGGGSYNEQFF
j_gene: TRBJ2-7; d_gene: TRBD1; v_gene: TRBV19; CDR3aa: CASSRRDSSYEQYF
j_gene: TRBJ1-1; d_gene: NA; v_gene: TRBV29-1; CDR3aa: CSVERRWRVNTEAFF
j_gene: TRBJ1-6; d_gene: TRBD1; v_gene: TRBV30; CDR3aa: CAWSEGQNSPLHF
j_gene: TRBJ2-4; d_gene: NA; v_gene: TRBV4-3; CDR3aa: CASSQGDRGSNIQYF
j_gene: TRBJ2-7; d_gene: NA; v_gene: TRBV20-1; CDR3aa: CSATREQYF
j_gene: TRBJ2-5; d_gene: NA; v_gene: TRBV19; CDR3aa: CASSIGRGRETQYF
j_gene: TRBJ2-7; d_gene: NA; v_gene: TRBV5-6; CDR3aa: CASSLFTLGYEQYF
j_gene: TRBJ1-1; d_gene: TRBD1; v_gene: TRBV4-2; CDR3aa: CASSQGEDRGGEAFF
j_gene: TRBJ2-2; d_gene: TRBD2; v_gene: TRBV4-3; CDR3aa: CASSRWTSGTNTGELFF
j_gene: TRBJ2-3; d_gene: TRBD2; v_gene: TRBV7-6; CDR3aa: CASSSYSGGITDTQYF